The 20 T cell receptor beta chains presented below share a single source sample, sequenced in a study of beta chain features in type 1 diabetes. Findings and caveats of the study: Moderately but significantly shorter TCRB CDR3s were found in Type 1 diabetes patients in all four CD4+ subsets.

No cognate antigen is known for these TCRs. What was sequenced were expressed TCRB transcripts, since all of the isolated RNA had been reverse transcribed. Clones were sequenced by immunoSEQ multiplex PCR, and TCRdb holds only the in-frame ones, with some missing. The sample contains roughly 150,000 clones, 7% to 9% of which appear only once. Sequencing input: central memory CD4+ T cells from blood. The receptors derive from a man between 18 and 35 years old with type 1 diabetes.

CDR3 sequence reads: CASSSVYSNQPQHF. The CDR3 DNA is TGTGCCAGCAGCTCCGTTTATAGCAATCAGCCCCAGCATTTT. V usage is TRBV5-6 and J usage is TRBJ1-5; D unresolved. This CDR3 has 14 residues. Germline CDR1 is SGHDT and CDR2 is YYEEEE. V was cut by 3 bases and J by 0 bases, with 7 bases left in between.

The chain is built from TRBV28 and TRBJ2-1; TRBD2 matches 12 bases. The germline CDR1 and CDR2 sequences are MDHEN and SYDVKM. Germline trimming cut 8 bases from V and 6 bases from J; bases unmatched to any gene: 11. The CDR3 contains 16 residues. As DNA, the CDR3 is TGTGCCAGCGTATTAGAATCTAGCGGGGGGGGCAATGAGCAGTTCTTC. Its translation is CASVLESSGGGNEQFF.

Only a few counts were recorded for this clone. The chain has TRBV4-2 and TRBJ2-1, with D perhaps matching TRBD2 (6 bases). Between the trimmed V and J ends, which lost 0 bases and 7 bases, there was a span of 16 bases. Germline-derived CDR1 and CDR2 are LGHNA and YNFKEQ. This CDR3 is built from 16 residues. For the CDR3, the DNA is TGTGCCAGCAGCCAAGAAGGCGGGGTCGGTTATAATGAGCAGTTCTTC. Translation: CASSQEGGVGYNEQFF.

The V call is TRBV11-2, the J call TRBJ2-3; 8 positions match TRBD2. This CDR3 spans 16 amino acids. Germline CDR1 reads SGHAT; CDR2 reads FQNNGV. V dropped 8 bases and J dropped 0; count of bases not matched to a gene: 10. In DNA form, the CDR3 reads TGTGCCAGCGGGCGGGGGGAGGCCGCTAGCACAGATACGCAGTATTTT. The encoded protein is CASGRGEAASTDTQYF.

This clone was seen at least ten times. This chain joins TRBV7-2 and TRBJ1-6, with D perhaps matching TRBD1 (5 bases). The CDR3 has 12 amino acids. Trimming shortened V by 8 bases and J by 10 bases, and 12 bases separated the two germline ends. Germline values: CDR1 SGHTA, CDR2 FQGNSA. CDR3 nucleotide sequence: TGTGCCAGCGGGGCGGCGGAATCACCCCTCCACTTT. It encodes CASGAAESPLHF.

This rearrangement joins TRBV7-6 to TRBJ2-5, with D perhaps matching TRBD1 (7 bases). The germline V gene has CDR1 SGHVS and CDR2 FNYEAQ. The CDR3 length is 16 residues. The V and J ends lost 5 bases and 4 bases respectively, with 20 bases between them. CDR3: CASSQIGRQGGETQYF. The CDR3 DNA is TGTGCCAGCAGCCAGATCGGGAGACAGGGAGGAGAGACCCAGTACTTC. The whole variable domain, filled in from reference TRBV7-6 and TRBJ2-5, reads GAGVSQSPRYKVTKRGQDVALRCDPISGHVSLYWYRQALGQGPEFLTYFNYEAQQDKSGLPNDRFSAERPEGSISTLTIQRTEQRDSAMYRCASSQIGRQGGETQYFGPGTRLLVL.

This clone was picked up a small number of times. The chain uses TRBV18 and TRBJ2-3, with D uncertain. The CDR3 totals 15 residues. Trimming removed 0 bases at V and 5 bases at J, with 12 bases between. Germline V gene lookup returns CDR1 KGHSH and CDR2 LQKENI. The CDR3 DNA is TGTGCCAGCTCACCACCGGTAGCTCCGGGAGATACGCAGTATTTT. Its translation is CASSPPVAPGDTQYF.

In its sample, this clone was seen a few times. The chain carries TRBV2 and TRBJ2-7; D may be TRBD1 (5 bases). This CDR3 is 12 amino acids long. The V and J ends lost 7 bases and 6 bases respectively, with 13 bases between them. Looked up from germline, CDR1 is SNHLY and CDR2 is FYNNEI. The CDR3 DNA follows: TGTGCCAGCACTGGGGCTCCGGGCGAGCAGTACTTC. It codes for CASTGAPGEQYF.

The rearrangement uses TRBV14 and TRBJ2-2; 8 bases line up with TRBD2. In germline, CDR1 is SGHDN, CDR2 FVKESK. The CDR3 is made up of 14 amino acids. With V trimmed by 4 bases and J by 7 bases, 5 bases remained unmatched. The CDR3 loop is CASSPGGAGGELFF. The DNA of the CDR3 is TGTGCCAGCAGCCCCGGGGGGGCAGGCGGGGAGCTGTTTTTT.

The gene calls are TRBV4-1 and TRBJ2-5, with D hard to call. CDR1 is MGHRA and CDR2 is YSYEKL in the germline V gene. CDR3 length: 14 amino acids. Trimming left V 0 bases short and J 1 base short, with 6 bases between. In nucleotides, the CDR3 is TGCGCCAGCAGCCAAGATCCCCGCCAAGAGACCCAGTACTTC. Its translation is CASSQDPRQETQYF.

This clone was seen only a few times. This CDR3 is CASSGTGSNQPQHF. The DNA for the CDR3 is TGTGCCAGCAGCGGAACAGGGAGTAATCAGCCCCAGCATTTT. The rearrangement uses TRBV9 and TRBJ1-5; possibly TRBD1 for D (6 bases). The CDR3 length is 14 residues. V was clipped by 3 bases and J by 4 bases, with 11 bases between them. CDR1 and CDR2 from the germline V gene are SGDLS and YYNGEE.

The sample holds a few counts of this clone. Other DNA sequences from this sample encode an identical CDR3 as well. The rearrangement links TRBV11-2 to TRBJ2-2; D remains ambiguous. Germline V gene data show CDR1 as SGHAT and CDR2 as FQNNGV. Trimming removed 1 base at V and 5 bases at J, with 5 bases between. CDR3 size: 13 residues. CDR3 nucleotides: TGTGCCAGCAGCTTAGGGGCGACCGGGGAGCTGTTTTTT. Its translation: CASSLGATGELFF.

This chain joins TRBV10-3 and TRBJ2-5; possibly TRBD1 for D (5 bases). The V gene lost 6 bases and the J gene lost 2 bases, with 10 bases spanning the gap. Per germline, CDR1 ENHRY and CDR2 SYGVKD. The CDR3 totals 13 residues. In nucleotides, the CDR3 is TGTGCCATCAGAGGACACGGGCAAGAGACCCAGTACTTC. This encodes CAIRGHGQETQYF.

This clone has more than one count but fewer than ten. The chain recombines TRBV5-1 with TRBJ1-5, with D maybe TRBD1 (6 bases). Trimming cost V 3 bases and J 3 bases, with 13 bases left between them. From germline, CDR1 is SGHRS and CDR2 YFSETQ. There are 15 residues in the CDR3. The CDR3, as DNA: TGCGCCAGCAGCTACGACGGACAGCCCAATCAGCCCCAGCATTTT. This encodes CASSYDGQPNQPQHF. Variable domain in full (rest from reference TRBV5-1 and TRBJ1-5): KAGVTQTPRYLIKTRGQQVTLSCSPISGHRSVSWYQQTPGQGLQFLFEYFSETQRNKGNFPGRFSGRQFSNSRSEMNVSTLELGDSALYLCASSYDGQPNQPQHFGDGTRLSIL.

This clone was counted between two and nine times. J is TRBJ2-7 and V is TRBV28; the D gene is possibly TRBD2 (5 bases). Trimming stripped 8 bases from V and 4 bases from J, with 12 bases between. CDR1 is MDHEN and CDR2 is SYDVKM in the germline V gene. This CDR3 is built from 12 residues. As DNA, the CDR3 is TGTGCCAGCGGGAGTCAGGTTTACGAGCAGTACTTC. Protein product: CASGSQVYEQYF.

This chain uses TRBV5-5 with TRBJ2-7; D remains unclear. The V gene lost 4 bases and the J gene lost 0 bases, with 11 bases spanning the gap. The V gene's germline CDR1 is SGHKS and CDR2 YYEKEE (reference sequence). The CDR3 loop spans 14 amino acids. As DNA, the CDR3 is TGTGCCAGCAGCCCTGGGCCCTCCTCCTACGAGCAGTACTTC. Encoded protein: CASSPGPSSYEQYF.

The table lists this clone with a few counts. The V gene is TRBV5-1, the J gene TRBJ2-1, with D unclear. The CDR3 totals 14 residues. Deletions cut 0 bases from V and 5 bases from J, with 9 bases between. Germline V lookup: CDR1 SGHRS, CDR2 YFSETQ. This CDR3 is CASSLGSVNNEQFF. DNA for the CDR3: TGCGCCAGCAGCTTGGGGTCGGTGAACAATGAGCAGTTCTTC.

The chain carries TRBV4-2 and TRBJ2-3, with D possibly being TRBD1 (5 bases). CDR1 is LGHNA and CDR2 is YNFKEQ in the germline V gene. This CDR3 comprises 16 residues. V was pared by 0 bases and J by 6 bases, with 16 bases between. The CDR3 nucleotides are TGTGCCAGCAGCCAAGATCCCCGAAACAGACAGGATACGCAGTATTTT. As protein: CASSQDPRNRQDTQYF.

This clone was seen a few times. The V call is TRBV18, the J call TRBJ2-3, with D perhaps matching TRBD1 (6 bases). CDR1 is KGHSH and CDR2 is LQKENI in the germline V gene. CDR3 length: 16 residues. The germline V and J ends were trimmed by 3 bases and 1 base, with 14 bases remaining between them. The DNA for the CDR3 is TGTGCCAGCTCACCCGCCCGGGACATTCGCACAGATACGCAGTATTTT. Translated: CASSPARDIRTDTQYF. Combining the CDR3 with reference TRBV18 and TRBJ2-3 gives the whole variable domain NAGVMQNPRHLVRRRGQEARLRCSPMKGHSHVYWYRQLPEEGLKFMVYLQKENIIDESGMPKERFSAEFPKEGPSILRIQQVVRGDSAAYFCASSPARDIRTDTQYFGPGTRLTVL.

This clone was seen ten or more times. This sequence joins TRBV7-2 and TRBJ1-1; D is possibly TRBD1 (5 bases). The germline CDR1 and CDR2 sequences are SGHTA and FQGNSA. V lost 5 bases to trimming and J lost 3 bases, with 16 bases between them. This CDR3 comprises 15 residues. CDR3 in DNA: TGTGCCAGCAGCACCGGACACCTGGTTTACACTGAAGCTTTCTTT. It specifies CASSTGHLVYTEAFF.